These 20 T cell receptor beta chains came from one sample sequenced in a study of T cell responses to AZD1222 COVID-19 vaccine. The protocol was immunoSEQ multiplex PCR, while the TCRdb copy is restricted to in-frame clones and leaves out a portion. The data show 60,000 to 80,000 clones, around three quarters seen once. Sequencing was performed on peripheral blood, taken 28 days after the second AZD1222 dose. These receptor sequences come from an adult who received the AZD1222 COVID-19 vaccine.

The V and J genes are TRBV19 and TRBJ1-2, with D tentatively TRBD1 (5 bases). Germline CDR1 reads LNHDA; CDR2 reads SQIVND (reference sequence). This CDR3 contains 17 residues. Trimming took 4 bases from V and 1 from J, leaving 19 bases between them. Here the CDR3 reads CASSRIVTALFNYGYTF. The CDR3 DNA follows: TGTGCCAGTAGTAGGATCGTGACAGCACTCTTTAACTATGGCTACACCTTC.

This clone has a handful of counts. The chain couples TRBV5-1 to TRBJ2-3; maybe TRBD1 (5 bases). Trimming took 5 bases from V and 4 from J, leaving 14 bases between them. CDR3 length: 14 amino acids. Germline assignment: CDR1 SGHRS and CDR2 YFSETQ. The CDR3, as DNA: TGCGCCAGCAGTGATAGGGGCACACCAGATACGCAGTATTTT. Its protein product is CASSDRGTPDTQYF.

This sequence joins TRBV28 and TRBJ2-3; TRBD2 matches 9 bases. From germline, CDR1 is MDHEN and CDR2 SYDVKM. With V trimmed by 5 bases and J by 5 bases, 8 bases remained unmatched. The CDR3 extends over 15 amino acids. CDR3 bases: TGTGCCAGCAGTGGAACTCTAGCGGGGAGAGATACGCAGTATTTT. This sequence encodes CASSGTLAGRDTQYF.

The chain recombines TRBV28 with TRBJ2-5; TRBD2 matches at 13 bases. Trimming cost V 5 bases and J 3 bases; bases outside gene matches: 15. Germline assignment: CDR1 MDHEN and CDR2 SYDVKM. The CDR3 spans 19 residues. The CDR3 region is CASSGGGLAGLKLKETQYF. The DNA of the CDR3 is TGTGCCAGCAGTGGGGGGGGACTAGCGGGACTTAAGTTGAAAGAGACCCAGTACTTC.

This clone was observed a single time. The J gene is TRBJ2-7, the V gene TRBV5-1, with D possibly TRBD1 on 6 matching bases. Per germline, CDR1 SGHRS and CDR2 YFSETQ. The CDR3 runs 13 residues. V was clipped by 0 bases and J by 9 bases, with 13 bases between them. The CDR3 spells CASSLGTDWRQYF. CDR3 bases: TGCGCCAGCAGCTTGGGGACAGATTGGCGGCAGTACTTC.

V and J are TRBV20-1 and TRBJ2-7; D unclear. This CDR3 comprises 16 residues. V lost 6 bases and J lost 0, with 21 bases in between. The germline V gene encodes CDR1 DFQATT and CDR2 SNEGSKA (reference sequence). The CDR3 sequence: CSASWWSLTGSYEQYF. The CDR3 DNA is TGCAGTGCCAGTTGGTGGAGTTTAACCGGCTCCTACGAGCAGTACTTC.

The V and J genes are TRBV30 and TRBJ2-1; D could derive from TRBD1 or TRBD2 (5 bases each). The germline V and J ends were trimmed by 8 bases and 2 bases, with 7 bases remaining between them. Per the germline V gene, CDR1 is GTSNPN and CDR2 is SVGIG (reference sequence). The CDR3 covers 11 residues. CDR3 in amino acids: CAGDAYNEQFF. The CDR3 bases are TGTGCCGGGGACGCCTACAATGAGCAGTTCTTC.

This chain links TRBV2 with TRBJ1-3, with D hard to call. Trimming removed 3 bases from V and 4 bases from J, with 7 bases in between. The germline V gene has CDR1 SNHLY and CDR2 FYNNEI. The CDR3 has 13 residues. CDR3 nucleotides: TGTGCCAGCAGTGACAATTTGGGAAACACCATATATTTT. It encodes CASSDNLGNTIYF. Full variable domain (missing parts from reference TRBV2 and TRBJ1-3): EPEVTQTPSHQVTQMGQEVILRCVPISNHLYFYWYRQILGQKVEFLVSFYNNEISEKSEIFDDQFSVERPDGSNFTLKIRSTKLEDSAMYFCASSDNLGNTIYFGEGSWLTVV.

V usage is TRBV28 and J usage is TRBJ1-5; possibly TRBD1 for D (5 bases). The CDR3 is 15 amino acids. The germline V and J ends were trimmed by 4 bases and 9 bases, with 19 bases remaining between them. Germline V CDR1 and CDR2: MDHEN, SYDVKM. The CDR3 protein is CASSWGDPFAWPQHF. CDR3 DNA: TGTGCCAGCAGTTGGGGGGACCCTTTCGCTTGGCCCCAGCATTTT. Supplemented by reference TRBV28 and TRBJ1-5, the full variable domain reads DVKVTQSSRYLVKRTGEKVFLECVQDMDHENMFWYRQDPGLGLRLIYFSYDVKMKEKGDIPEGYSVSREKKERFSLILESASTNQTSMYLCASSWGDPFAWPQHFGDGTRLSIL.

The rearrangement joins TRBV28 to TRBJ2-3, with TRBD2 matching over 16 bases. CDR1 and CDR2 from the germline V gene are MDHEN and SYDVKM. J lost 4 bases, V lost 9 bases, and 7 bases had no gene match. This CDR3 is built from 16 residues. DNA of the CDR3: TGTGCCAGTGGGACTAGCGGGAGGGCCCTCGCAGATACGCAGTATTTT. It specifies CASGTSGRALADTQYF.

The chain couples TRBV29-1 to TRBJ1-2; D remains ambiguous. The length of the CDR3 is 12 residues. CDR1 SQVTM and CDR2 ANQGSEA come from the germline V gene. The V end lost 4 bases, the J end lost 7 bases, and 13 bases lay between the germline ends. The CDR3 sequence is CSVVDGLRGYTF. The CDR3, as DNA: TGCAGCGTTGTTGACGGTCTGCGTGGCTACACCTTC.

The V gene is TRBV10-2, the J gene TRBJ1-6; D is unclear. Looked up from germline, CDR1 is WSHSY and CDR2 is SAAADI. The CDR3 has 14 residues. V gave up 4 bases and J gave up 8 bases, with 12 bases separating them. The CDR3 DNA sequence: TGCGCCAGCAGTGTGTGGGATTCTGATTCACCCCTCCACTTT. Residues: CASSVWDSDSPLHF.

The rearrangement links TRBV28 to TRBJ1-1, with 9 bases aligning to TRBD1. The CDR3 has 12 amino acids. Trimming removed 6 bases from V and 7 bases from J; junction bases left unmatched: 3. Germline V gene data show CDR1 as MDHEN and CDR2 as SYDVKM. This CDR3 reads CASRTGGFEAFF. In DNA form, the CDR3 reads TGTGCCAGCAGAACAGGGGGCTTTGAAGCTTTCTTT.

The CDR3: CASSSPGRWTEAFF. The CDR3 DNA follows: TGTGCCAGCAGTTCACCGGGCCGGTGGACTGAAGCTTTCTTT. The chain couples TRBV27 to TRBJ1-1; D remains unclear. Looked up from germline, CDR1 is MNHEY and CDR2 is SMNVEV (reference sequence). This CDR3 region has 14 residues. V was trimmed by 4 bases and J by 5 bases, leaving 14 bases between them.

V gene TRBV20-1 combines with J gene TRBJ2-1, with 11 positions matching TRBD2. CDR1 is DFQATT and CDR2 is SNEGSKA in the germline V gene (reference sequence). This CDR3 has 14 amino acids. V was clipped by 3 bases and J by 6 bases; unmatched bases: 4. The chain's CDR3 is CSASRGTSGNEQFF. The CDR3 bases are TGCAGTGCTAGTAGAGGGACTAGCGGCAATGAGCAGTTCTTC.

The chain combines TRBV7-9 with TRBJ2-5, with D possibly matching TRBD1 (6 bases). The CDR3 extends over 13 amino acids. Germline V gene data show CDR1 as SEHNR and CDR2 as FQNEAQ (reference sequence). The ends were cut back, 2 bases at V and 7 bases at J, with 11 bases in the middle. The CDR3 DNA sequence: TGTGCCAGCAGCTTATCGGACAGCCCGACCCAGTACTTC. Amino acid sequence: CASSLSDSPTQYF.

The chain couples TRBV2 to TRBJ2-3, with a tentative D call TRBD2 (7 bases). V was pared by 4 bases and J by 5 bases, with 13 bases between. The CDR3 contains 14 residues. CDR1 is SNHLY and CDR2 is FYNNEI in the germline V gene. Here the CDR3 DNA reads TGTGCCAGCAGTGTGGGAGGGGGTGAAGATACGCAGTATTTT. Encoded protein: CASSVGGGEDTQYF.

The genes are TRBV5-1 and TRBJ1-2, with 8 bases aligning to TRBD1. Per the germline V gene, CDR1 is SGHRS and CDR2 is YFSETQ. J was trimmed by 4 bases and V by 4 bases; bases with no gene match: 9. CDR3 length: 15 residues. The CDR3 reads CASSPPTGVAYGYTF. In DNA form, the CDR3 reads TGCGCCAGCAGCCCCCCGACAGGGGTAGCCTATGGCTACACCTTC.

The V call is TRBV5-6, the J call TRBJ1-6; D perhaps matches TRBD1 (5 bases). Germline V CDR1 and CDR2: SGHDT, YYEEEE. The CDR3 covers 17 residues. Deletions cut 2 bases from V and 9 bases from J, with 21 bases between. The DNA for the CDR3 is TGTGCCAGCAGCTTTTTTGACAGCCTATTCGGGCGTTCACCCCTCCACTTT. The encoded protein is CASSFFDSLFGRSPLHF. Full variable domain (missing parts from reference TRBV5-6 and TRBJ1-6): DAGVTQSPTHLIKTRGQQVTLRCSPKSGHDTVSWYQQALGQGPQFIFQYYEEEERQRGNFPDRFSGHQFPNYSSELNVNALLLGDSALYLCASSFFDSLFGRSPLHFGNGTRLTVT.

The chain combines TRBV5-1 with TRBJ2-1; D possibly corresponds to TRBD2 (6 bases). V lost 3 bases and J lost 5, with 15 bases in between. Germline loops: CDR1 SGHRS, CDR2 YFSETQ. The CDR3 runs to 15 residues. The CDR3 region has the DNA TGCGCCAGCAGCTGGGACGGGGGAACGCACAATGAGCAGTTCTTC. Translating it yields CASSWDGGTHNEQFF.